The present entry profiles one T cell receptor (beta chain) with its context. What this receptor recognizes is not known. One base away there is no much larger clone; base qualities are not given. The data derive from a study of shared clonotypes between healthy human individuals (dated by TCRdb to 2018 to 2020). Study-level background: A couple of women and a few men aged 18 to 49 years were included in the cohort. Different laboratories and diverse techniques were used to prepare libraries and sequence TCR repertoires, to increase sequencing depth and limit assay-specific biases. Each donor's leukapheresis produced roughly between roughly 0.94 and 9.5 billion PBMCs. Per donor, three plates each were used for CD4 naive and CD4 memory, two for CD8 naive, and one for CD8 memory. To estimate repertoire size and how much clonotypes are shared between individuals, the study performed deep sequencing of blood TCR repertoires from a few healthy adults.

In the germline V gene, CDR1 corresponds to SQVTM and CDR2 to ANQGSEA. Cut back by 4 bases and 2 bases, the V and J ends lie 12 bases apart. Including cysteine and phenylalanine, the CDR3 has 13 amino acids. The only DNA kept is the CDR3, 39 bases in frame from the first base. Summary of the overall study and its limitations: Higher generation probabilities were observed for clonotypes shared by all four sorted-subset donors than for non-shared clonotypes. Sampling was restricted to blood, and TCR repertoires in tissues likely differ from the TCR repertoires found in blood. Because the study included a small number of donors, the genetic and exposure-history diversity represented was limited. Larger estimated clonotype richness was generally found for naive subsets than for memory subsets. When several donors were compared, the shared fraction of clonotypes was about 5.5% for naive CD4, approximately 3.3% for naive CD8, 2.3% for memory CD4, and less than 0.5% for memory CD8. Even with the large sequencing depth, rarefaction of the sorted-subset datasets indicated that sequencing was incomplete. Pairwise subsampling indicated that sequencing depth was expected to affect the degree of clonotype sharing among donors.

Using the deep immunoSEQ assay, TCR CDR3 regions were amplified from genomic DNA by multiplex PCR. Extracted genomic DNA from each cell subset was distributed evenly across all wells of several immunoSEQ 96-well plates, and each plate was treated as a replicate. For sorted subsets, approximately 190 ng of genomic DNA, equivalent to some 30,000 T cell genomes, went into each replicate PCR. The purified libraries were quantified using a Qubit 3.0 fluorometer, sized with a Bioanalyzer 2100, and then quantified again using the KAPA Library Quantification kit. A separate single-read 150-cycle Illumina NextSeq 550 flow cell was used to sequence each immunoSEQ 96-well plate. The authors' analysis ran thus. Because the immunoSEQ output included only junctional sequences and no quality scores, the filtering could not be the same as the filtering used for full-length reads. Sequences were annotated with PyIR, a Python wrapper for IgBLAST v1.9, and V/J genes and CDR3 were assigned using IMGT germline references. Reads were removed for weak V/J assignments (E-value above 1e-6), missing CDR3, stop codons, out-of-frame junctions, or ambiguous translated residues. V3J clonotypes were defined as sequences sharing an identical inferred V gene, J gene, and CDR3 amino acid sequence. To compute the percentage overlap between repertoires, the number of shared unique clonotypes was divided by the size of the smaller repertoire. Richness of each repertoire was evaluated using RTK rarefaction, the Chao1 estimator, and Recon v2.1 estimates of unobserved clonotypes. OLGA was used to compute generation probabilities for all TCRbeta clonotypes that the gDNA method yielded from a few donors. The clones in this table, taken by TCRdb from immuneACCESS, are in-frame only. Not every clone is retained; where verified, under half of the shortfall comes from an unresolved V gene, and the cause of the rest is unknown. Clonal size and the V and J genes are those of that table, whereas D and trimming came from the DNA. Here the sample has 2.3 million or so clones; 90% to 95% occur a single time. The top ten clonotypes cover approximately 0.4% of the sample.

The donors were healthy, HIV-negative adults who had no recently reported acute infections or vaccinations. Only Caucasian adults living in Nashville, Tennessee, USA were represented among the donors. CD4+ T cells were enriched by magnetic negative selection; naive cells were then positively selected on CD45RA, and the negative fraction formed the memory subset. Blood was collected by leukapheresis, and PBMCs were isolated by Ficoll-Histopaque density gradient centrifugation and then cryopreserved in liquid nitrogen vapor phase. Analytical flow cytometry was used to check the purity and quantity of every magnetically sorted T cell population. Genomic DNA was isolated from each sorted fraction and quantified by UV absorbance on a Nanodrop 2000c.

This receptor was taken from a man younger than 35 in good health. Some clones in this sample may be carry-over from other donors' samples. The chain couples TRBV29-1 to TRBJ2-7; the D gene is not confidently resolved. Sequenced input: naive CD4+ T cells from PBMCs. Reading the label with the study, this specimen's cell subset or site is: CD45RA+ positively selected. In nucleotide form, the sequence is TGCAGCGTTGTTGGAAAAAAGACCTACGAGCAGTACTTC. It specifies CSVVGKKTYEQYF.